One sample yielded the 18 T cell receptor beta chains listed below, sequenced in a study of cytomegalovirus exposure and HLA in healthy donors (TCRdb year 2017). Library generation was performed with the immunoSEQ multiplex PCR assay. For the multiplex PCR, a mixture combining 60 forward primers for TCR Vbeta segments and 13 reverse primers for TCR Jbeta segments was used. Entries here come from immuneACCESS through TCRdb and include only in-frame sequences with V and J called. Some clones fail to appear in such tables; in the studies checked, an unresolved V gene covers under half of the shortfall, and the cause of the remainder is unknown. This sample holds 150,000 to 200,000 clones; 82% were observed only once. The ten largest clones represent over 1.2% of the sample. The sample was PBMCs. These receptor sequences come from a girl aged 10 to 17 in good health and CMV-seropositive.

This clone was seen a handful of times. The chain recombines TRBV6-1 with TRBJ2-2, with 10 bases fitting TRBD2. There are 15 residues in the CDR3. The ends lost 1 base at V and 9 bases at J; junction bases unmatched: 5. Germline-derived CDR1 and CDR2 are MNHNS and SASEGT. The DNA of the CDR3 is TGTGCCAGCAGTGAAGAAGTAGCGGGAGGCCGGGAGCTGTTTTTT. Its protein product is CASSEEVAGGRELFF.

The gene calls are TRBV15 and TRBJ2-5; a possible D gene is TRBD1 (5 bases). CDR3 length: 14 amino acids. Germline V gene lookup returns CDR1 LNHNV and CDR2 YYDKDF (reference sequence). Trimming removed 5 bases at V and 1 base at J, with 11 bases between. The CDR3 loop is CATSARQSQETQYF. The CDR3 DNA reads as TGTGCCACCAGCGCAAGACAGTCCCAAGAGACCCAGTACTTC.

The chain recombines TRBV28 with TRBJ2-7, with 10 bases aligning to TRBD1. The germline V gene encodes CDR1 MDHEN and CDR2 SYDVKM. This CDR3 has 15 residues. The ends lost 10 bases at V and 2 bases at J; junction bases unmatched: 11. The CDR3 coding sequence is TGTGCCACCGCCCGGAGGACAGGGGGTACCTACGAGCAGTACTTC. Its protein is CATARRTGGTYEQYF.

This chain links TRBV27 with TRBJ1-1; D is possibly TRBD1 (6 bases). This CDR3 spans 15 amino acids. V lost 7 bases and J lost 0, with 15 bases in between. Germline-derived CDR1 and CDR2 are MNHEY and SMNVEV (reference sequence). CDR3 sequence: CASTPRGGVNTEAFF. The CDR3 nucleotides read TGTGCCAGCACCCCCAGGGGAGGGGTGAACACTGAAGCTTTCTTT.

This CDR3 is CASSLAGQIWKAFF. The CDR3 DNA reads TGTGCCAGCAGCTTGGCCGGACAGATTTGGAAAGCTTTCTTT. The chain carries TRBV5-6 and TRBJ1-1; maybe TRBD1 (6 bases). The CDR3 runs to 14 residues. The V gene lost 0 bases and the J gene lost 9 bases, with 15 bases spanning the gap. Per germline, CDR1 SGHDT and CDR2 YYEEEE. Using reference TRBV5-6 and TRBJ1-1 for the parts outside the CDR3, the full variable domain is DAGVTQSPTHLIKTRGQQVTLRCSPKSGHDTVSWYQQALGQGPQFIFQYYEEEERQRGNFPDRFSGHQFPNYSSELNVNALLLGDSALYLCASSLAGQIWKAFFGQGTRLTVV.

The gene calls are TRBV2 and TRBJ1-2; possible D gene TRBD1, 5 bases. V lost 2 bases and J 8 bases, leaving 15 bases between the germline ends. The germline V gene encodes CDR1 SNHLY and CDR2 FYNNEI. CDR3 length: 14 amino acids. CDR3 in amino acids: CASSESQGPTGYTF. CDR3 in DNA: TGTGCCAGCAGTGAAAGCCAGGGCCCCACGGGCTACACCTTC.

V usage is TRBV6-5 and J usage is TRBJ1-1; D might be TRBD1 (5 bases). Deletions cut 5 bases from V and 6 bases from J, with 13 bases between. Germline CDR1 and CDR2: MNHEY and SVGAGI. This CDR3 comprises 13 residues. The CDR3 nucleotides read TGTGCCAGCAGTCGAGGGAGGGACGCTGAAGCTTTCTTT. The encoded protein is CASSRGRDAEAFF.

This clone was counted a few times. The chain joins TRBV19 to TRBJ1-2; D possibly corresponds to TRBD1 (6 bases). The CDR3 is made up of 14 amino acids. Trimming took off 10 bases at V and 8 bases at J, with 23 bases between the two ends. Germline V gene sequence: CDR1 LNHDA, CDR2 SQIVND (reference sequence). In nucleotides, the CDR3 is TGTGCCACACTTCTTCCGAGGACAGTGGACGGCTACACCTTC. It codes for CATLLPRTVDGYTF.

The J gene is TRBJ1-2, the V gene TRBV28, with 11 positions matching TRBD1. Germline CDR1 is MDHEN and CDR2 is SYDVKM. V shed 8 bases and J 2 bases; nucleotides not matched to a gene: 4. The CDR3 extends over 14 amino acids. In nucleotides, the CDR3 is TGTGCCAGCCAGAGGACAGGGGGCAACTATGGCTACACCTTC. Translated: CASQRTGGNYGYTF.

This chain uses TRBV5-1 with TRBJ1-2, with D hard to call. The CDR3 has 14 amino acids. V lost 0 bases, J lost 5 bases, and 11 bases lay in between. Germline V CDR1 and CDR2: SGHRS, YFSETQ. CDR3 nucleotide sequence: TGCGCCAGCAGCTTGGAGGTTCAGGTTTATGGCTACACCTTC. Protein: CASSLEVQVYGYTF.

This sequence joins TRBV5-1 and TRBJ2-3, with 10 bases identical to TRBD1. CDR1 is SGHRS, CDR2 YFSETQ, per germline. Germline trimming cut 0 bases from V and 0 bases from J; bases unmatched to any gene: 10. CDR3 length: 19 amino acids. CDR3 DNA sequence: TGCGCCAGCAGCTTGGCAACGGGACAGGGGTGGTATAGCACAGATACGCAGTATTTT. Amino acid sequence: CASSLATGQGWYSTDTQYF.

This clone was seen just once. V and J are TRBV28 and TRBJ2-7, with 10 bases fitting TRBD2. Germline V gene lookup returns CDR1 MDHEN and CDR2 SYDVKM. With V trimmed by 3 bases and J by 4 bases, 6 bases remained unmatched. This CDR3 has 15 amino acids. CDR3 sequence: CASSLAGTSVYEQYF. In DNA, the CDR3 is TGTGCCAGCAGTTTGGCCGGGACTAGCGTTTACGAGCAGTACTTC.

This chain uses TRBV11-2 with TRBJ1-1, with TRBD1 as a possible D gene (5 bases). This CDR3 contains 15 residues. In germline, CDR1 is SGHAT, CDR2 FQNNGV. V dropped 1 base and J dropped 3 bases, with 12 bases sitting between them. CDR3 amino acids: CASSLGQGGDTEAFF. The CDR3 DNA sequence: TGTGCCAGCAGCTTAGGTCAGGGAGGGGACACTGAAGCTTTCTTT.

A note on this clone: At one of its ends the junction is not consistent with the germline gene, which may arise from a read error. CDR3 nucleotides: TGTGCCAGCAGTTACTCGACGGGGGATTTCTATGGCTACGCCTTC. It encodes CASSYSTGDFYGYAF. The chain employs TRBV6-5 and TRBJ1-2; TRBD1 is a possible D gene (5 bases). Germline loops: CDR1 MNHEY, CDR2 SVGAGI. The CDR3 consists of 15 residues.

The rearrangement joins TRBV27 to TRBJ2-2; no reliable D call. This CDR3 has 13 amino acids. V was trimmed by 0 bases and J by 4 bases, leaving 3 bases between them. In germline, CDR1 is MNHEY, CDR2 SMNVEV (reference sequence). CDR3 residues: CASSLSGTGELFF. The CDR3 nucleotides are TGTGCCAGCAGTTTATCCGGCACCGGGGAGCTGTTTTTT.

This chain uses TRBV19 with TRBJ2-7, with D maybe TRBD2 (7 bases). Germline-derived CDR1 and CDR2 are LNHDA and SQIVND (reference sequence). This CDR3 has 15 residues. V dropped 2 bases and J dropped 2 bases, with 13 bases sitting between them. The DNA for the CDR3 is TGTGCCAGTAGTATATGGCAGGGGAGGGCCTACGAGCAGTACTTC. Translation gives CASSIWQGRAYEQYF.

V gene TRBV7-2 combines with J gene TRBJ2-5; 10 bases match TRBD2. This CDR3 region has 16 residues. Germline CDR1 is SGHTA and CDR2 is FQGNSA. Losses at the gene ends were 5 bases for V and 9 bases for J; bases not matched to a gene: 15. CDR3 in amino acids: CASSPSLAGVLVAQYF. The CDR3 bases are TGTGCCAGCAGCCCCTCCCTAGCGGGGGTTCTGGTCGCCCAGTACTTC.

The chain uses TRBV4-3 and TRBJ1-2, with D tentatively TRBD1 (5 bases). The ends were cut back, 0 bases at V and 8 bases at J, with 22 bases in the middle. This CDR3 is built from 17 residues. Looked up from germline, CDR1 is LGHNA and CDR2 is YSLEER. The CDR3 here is CASSQDWVAGQGGGYTF. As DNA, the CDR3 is TGCGCCAGCAGCCAAGATTGGGTAGCAGGGCAGGGAGGCGGCTACACCTTC.